The 23 T cell receptor beta chains below all came from one sample that was sequenced in a study of blood T cells in healthy people across ages. PCR was performed a second time for 7 to 11 cycles using a sample-barcoded 5' primer and a J-beta primer mix. One entry per CDR3 protein results from TCRdb running MiXCR on the 5' RACE reads. The sample yields 450,000 to 600,000 distinct CDR3 sequences, over 25% seen once. The sample was also linked to a second study, of T cells of mothers and their children.

Sequenced input: blood. The receptor source for this set is a boy aged 2 to 10 in good health.

This clonotype came up a few times. The chain uses TRBV12-3 or TRBV12-4 and TRBJ2-7; 8 nucleotides match TRBD1. CDR3 length: 14 amino acids. J was trimmed by 4 bases and V by 3 bases; bases with no gene match: 5. For the CDR3, the DNA is TGTGCCAGCAGTTTGAGACAGGGGAATTACGAGCAGTACTTC. It yields the protein CASSLRQGNYEQYF.

This chain joins TRBV7-8 and TRBJ1-5, with D perhaps matching TRBD1 (5 bases). V was pared by 0 bases and J by 5 bases, with 11 bases between. CDR1 is SGHVS and CDR2 is FQNEAQ in the germline V gene. The CDR3 extends over 15 amino acids. The CDR3 region is CASSLALDRYQPQHF. The CDR3 bases are TGTGCCAGCAGCTTAGCGCTTGACAGATATCAGCCCCAGCATTTT.

The chain has TRBV12-3 or TRBV12-4 and TRBJ2-7; 7 bases match TRBD1. Trimming removed 7 bases from V and 4 bases from J; junction bases left unmatched: 7. The CDR3 length is 13 residues. CDR3 protein: CASNRQGTYEQYF. In DNA form, the CDR3 reads TGTGCCAGCAACCGACAGGGTACTTACGAGCAGTACTTC.

The rearrangement uses TRBV5-1 and TRBJ1-2; TRBD1 matches at 11 bases. The ends lost 1 base at V and 6 bases at J; junction bases unmatched: 11. The length of the CDR3 is 17 residues. Germline CDR1 and CDR2: SGHRS and YFSETQ. CDR3 region: CASSLLPQRTGGDGYTF. The CDR3 nucleotides read TGCGCCAGCAGCTTGCTCCCCCAACGGACAGGGGGCGATGGCTACACCTTC.

The V and J genes are TRBV27 and TRBJ2-4, with 8 bases aligning to TRBD1. The CDR3 runs to 17 residues. In germline, CDR1 is MNHEY, CDR2 SMNVEV (reference sequence). With 5 bases clipped from V and 0 bases from J, the junction kept 9 bases outside the gene matches. In DNA form, the CDR3 reads TGTGCCAGCAGTCCCTCCGGACAGGGACTAGCCAAAAACATTCAGTACTTC. Its translation is CASSPSGQGLAKNIQYF.

The J gene is TRBJ1-4, the V gene TRBV7-9; 8 bases match TRBD1. The CDR3 spans 14 residues. Germline CDR1 and CDR2: SEHNR and FQNEAQ (reference sequence). The trim removed 5 bases at V and 8 bases at J, leaving 7 bases unmatched. The CDR3 here is CASSRTGSKEKLFF. The CDR3 DNA is TGTGCCAGCAGCCGGACAGGGAGTAAAGAAAAACTGTTTTTT. The variable domain in full, completed from reference TRBV7-9 and TRBJ1-4, reads DTGVSQNPRHKITKRGQNVTFRCDPISEHNRLYWYRQTLGQGPEFLTYFQNEAQLEKSRLLSDRFSAERPKGSFSTLEIQRTEQGDSAMYLCASSRTGSKEKLFFGSGTQLSVL.

This clonotype was counted a few times. This chain joins TRBV7-6 and TRBJ1-1; a weak D match, TRBD1 (6 bases). The germline CDR1 and CDR2 sequences are SGHVS and FNYEAQ. Trimming removed 5 bases at V and 1 base at J, with 11 bases between. This CDR3 is built from 14 residues. The CDR3 DNA is TGTGCCAGCAGCGGTACAGGGTCGAACACTGAAGCTTTCTTT. This codes for CASSGTGSNTEAFF.

The V gene is TRBV27, the J gene TRBJ1-3; no clear D gene. The CDR3 contains 16 residues. V lost 2 bases and J 4 bases, leaving 15 bases between the germline ends. Germline V gives CDR1 MNHEY, CDR2 SMNVEV (reference sequence). DNA of the CDR3: TGTGCCAGCAGTTTAACGTCCCCCGTGGTGGGAAACACCATATATTTT. Translating gives CASSLTSPVVGNTIYF.

The chain uses TRBV20-1 and TRBJ2-5; D remains ambiguous. The DNA matches TRBJ2-7 better at its end, which makes the J call doubtful. Germline values: CDR1 DFQATT, CDR2 SNEGSKA (reference sequence). CDR3 size: 12 residues. In DNA form, the CDR3 reads TGCAGTGCTAGAAACAAAGACTACGAGCAGTACTTC. This encodes CSARNKDYEQYF.

This clonotype was detected only a few times. The V and J genes are TRBV5-1 and TRBJ2-3; D not certain. The germline gives CDR1 SGHRS, CDR2 YFSETQ. Trimming took 5 bases from V and 2 from J, leaving 6 bases between them. The CDR3 consists of 12 residues. The DNA for the CDR3 is TGCGCCAGCAGATATAACACAGATACGCAGTATTTT. Protein product: CASRYNTDTQYF.

The chain combines TRBV3-1 with TRBJ2-5; TRBD1 matches 8 bases. With 3 bases clipped from V and 11 bases from J, the junction kept 11 bases outside the gene matches. This CDR3 has 14 residues. Germline lookup yields CDR1 LGHDT and CDR2 YNNKEL (reference sequence). In DNA, the CDR3 is TGTGCCAGCAGCCATCGGACAGGGTCGGGGGAGCAGTACTTC. Its protein product is CASSHRTGSGEQYF.

The chain recombines TRBV6-2 or TRBV6-3 with TRBJ2-1; possibly TRBD2 for D (6 bases). Deletions cut 6 bases from V and 0 bases from J, with 21 bases between. This CDR3 spans 18 amino acids. Germline V gene lookup returns CDR1 MNHEY and CDR2 SVGEGT. CDR3 coding DNA: TGTGCCAGCAGACGCCCCAAAGCCGGGGGAGGCTCCTACAATGAGCAGTTCTTC. Its protein product is CASRRPKAGGGSYNEQFF.

The chain carries TRBV20-1 and TRBJ2-1; TRBD2 might be the D (6 bases). The CDR3 spans 17 residues. Germline assignment: CDR1 DFQATT and CDR2 SNEGSKA (reference sequence). V was trimmed by 6 bases and J by 0 bases, leaving 21 bases between them. CDR3 nucleotide sequence: TGCAGTGCAACCATCCCCCAACGGCGGGGCTCCTACAATGAGCAGTTCTTC. Encoded protein: CSATIPQRRGSYNEQFF.

This clonotype showed up just a few times. The V call is TRBV7-2, the J call TRBJ2-3; 9 bases are shared with TRBD2. The ends lost 2 bases at V and 4 bases at J; junction bases unmatched: 7. Germline V gene lookup returns CDR1 SGHTA and CDR2 FQGNSA. This CDR3 region has 16 residues. The CDR3 nucleotides read TGTGCCAGCAGCTTATTGGGCGGGGGGGGCCCAGATACGCAGTATTTT. Translation: CASSLLGGGGPDTQYF.

This clonotype came up a few times. The chain is built from TRBV12-3 or TRBV12-4 and TRBJ2-3; the D gene is possibly TRBD2 (7 bases). The V gene lost 2 bases and the J gene lost 6 bases, with 12 bases spanning the gap. The CDR3 runs to 14 residues. CDR3 DNA: TGTGCCAGCAGTTTACTAGGGGGAGGGGATACGCAGTATTTT. Residues: CASSLLGGGDTQYF.

In this sample, this clonotype turned up a few times. The chain combines TRBV6-1 with TRBJ1-4; 9 bases map to TRBD1. The CDR3 has 16 residues. Trimming took 4 bases from V and 8 from J; bases not matched to a gene: 11. CDR1 MNHNS and CDR2 SASEGT come from the germline V gene. Here the CDR3 DNA reads TGTGCCAGCAGTGGATTCCTACAGGGGGCACGGGAAAAACTGTTTTTT. This gives the protein CASSGFLQGAREKLFF.

The rearrangement uses TRBV2 and TRBJ1-2, with D possibly TRBD1 on 5 matching bases. Germline V gene lookup returns CDR1 SNHLY and CDR2 FYNNEI. The CDR3 is 13 residues long. Between the trimmed V and J ends, which lost 6 bases and 4 bases, there was a span of 12 bases. The CDR3 is CASSPPGVYGYTF. CDR3 DNA sequence: TGTGCCAGCAGCCCTCCGGGGGTCTATGGCTACACCTTC.

This clonotype came up a few times. V usage is TRBV7-9 and J usage is TRBJ1-2; 9 bases map to TRBD1. CDR1 and CDR2 from the germline V gene are SEHNR and FQNEAQ (reference sequence). J gave up 7 bases and V 4 bases, and 16 bases lay outside the gene matches. This CDR3 has 17 residues. For the CDR3, the DNA is TGTGCCAGCAGCTCGAAGACAGGGGGGAGGGAGTCTAGTGGCTACACCTTC. Its translation: CASSSKTGGRESSGYTF. The whole variable domain, remainder taken from reference TRBV7-9 and TRBJ1-2, is DTGVSQNPRHKITKRGQNVTFRCDPISEHNRLYWYRQTLGQGPEFLTYFQNEAQLEKSRLLSDRFSAERPKGSFSTLEIQRTEQGDSAMYLCASSSKTGGRESSGYTFGSGTRLTVV.

This chain links TRBV20-1 with TRBJ2-7; D possibly corresponds to TRBD1 (6 bases). The V gene lost 5 bases and the J gene lost 3 bases, with 14 bases spanning the gap. CDR1 is DFQATT, CDR2 SNEGSKA, per germline (reference sequence). This CDR3 is built from 13 residues. The CDR3 spells CSAEDRKNYEQYF. The CDR3 coding sequence is TGCAGTGCTGAAGACAGGAAAAACTACGAGCAGTACTTC.

This clonotype was seen more than once but under ten times. A junction boundary mismatches the germline segment, possibly from a read error. This CDR3 is CASSQGGQEEYGYTF. CDR3 bases: TGCGCCAGTAGCCAAGGCGGACAGGAAGAATATGGCTACACCTTC. The chain has TRBV4-1 and TRBJ1-2, with 7 bases fitting TRBD1. Germline CDR1 and CDR2: MGHRA and YSYEKL. The CDR3 spans 15 residues.

This chain joins TRBV7-9 and TRBJ2-1; 7 nucleotides match TRBD2. The length of the CDR3 is 12 residues. From germline, CDR1 is SEHNR and CDR2 FQNEAQ (reference sequence). After removal of 4 bases from V and 10 bases from J, the junction contained 4 bases not matched to a gene. The CDR3 DNA is TGTGCCAGCAGCTCACTAGCGCTGGAGCAGTTCTTC. Protein: CASSSLALEQFF.

The rearrangement uses TRBV12-3 or TRBV12-4 and TRBJ1-6, with D possibly being TRBD1 (6 bases). Between the trimmed V and J ends, which lost 5 bases and 9 bases, there was a span of 20 bases. This CDR3 comprises 16 residues. The CDR3 DNA follows: TGTGCCAGCAGTCCCCAGGGAGGGGGTCTAGGTTCACCCCTCCACTTT. This encodes CASSPQGGGLGSPLHF.

The V gene is TRBV29-1, the J gene TRBJ2-1; the D call may be TRBD1 or TRBD2 (5 bases each). V was shortened by 4 bases and J by 0 bases, with 13 bases between the two germline ends. CDR1 and CDR2 (germline): SQVTM, ANQGSEA. CDR3 length: 15 residues. The chain's CDR3 is CSVGGSGSSYNEQFF. In DNA form, the CDR3 reads TGCAGCGTTGGGGGGAGCGGAAGCTCCTACAATGAGCAGTTCTTC.